This TCR beta chain was identified during a study of T cell responses to AZD1222 COVID-19 vaccine. This clone has only one observation. Method: immunoSEQ multiplex PCR; TCRdb's copy keeps in-frame clones and lacks some. The sample consists of approximately 84,000 clones, over 75% of them appearing once. Germline CDR1 is SGHAT and CDR2 is FQNNGV. After removal of 5 bases from V and 6 bases from J, the junction contained 10 bases not matched to a gene. The CDR3 totals 14 residues. The sample was peripheral blood, taken on day 0 of AZD1222 vaccination. This clonotype was obtained from an adult in good health. The chain links TRBV11-2 to TRBJ2-7, with TRBD2 matching over 7 bases. The CDR3 loop is CASSPTVGGSEQYF. The CDR3 DNA reads as TGTGCCAGCAGCCCTACCGTCGGGGGGTCCGAGCAGTACTTC.